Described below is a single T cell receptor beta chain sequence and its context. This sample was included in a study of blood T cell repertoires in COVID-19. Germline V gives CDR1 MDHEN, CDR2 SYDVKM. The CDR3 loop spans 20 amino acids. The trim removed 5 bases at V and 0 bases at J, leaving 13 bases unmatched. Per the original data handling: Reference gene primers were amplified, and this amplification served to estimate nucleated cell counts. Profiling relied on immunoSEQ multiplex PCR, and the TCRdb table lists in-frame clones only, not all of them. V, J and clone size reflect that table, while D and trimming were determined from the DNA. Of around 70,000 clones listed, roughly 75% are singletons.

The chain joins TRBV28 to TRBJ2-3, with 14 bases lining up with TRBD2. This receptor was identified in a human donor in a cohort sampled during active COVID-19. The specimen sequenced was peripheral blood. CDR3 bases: TGTGCCAGCAGTGCGACGGGACTAGCGGGAGATCTCGCTAGCACAGATACGCAGTATTTT. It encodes CASSATGLAGDLASTDTQYF.